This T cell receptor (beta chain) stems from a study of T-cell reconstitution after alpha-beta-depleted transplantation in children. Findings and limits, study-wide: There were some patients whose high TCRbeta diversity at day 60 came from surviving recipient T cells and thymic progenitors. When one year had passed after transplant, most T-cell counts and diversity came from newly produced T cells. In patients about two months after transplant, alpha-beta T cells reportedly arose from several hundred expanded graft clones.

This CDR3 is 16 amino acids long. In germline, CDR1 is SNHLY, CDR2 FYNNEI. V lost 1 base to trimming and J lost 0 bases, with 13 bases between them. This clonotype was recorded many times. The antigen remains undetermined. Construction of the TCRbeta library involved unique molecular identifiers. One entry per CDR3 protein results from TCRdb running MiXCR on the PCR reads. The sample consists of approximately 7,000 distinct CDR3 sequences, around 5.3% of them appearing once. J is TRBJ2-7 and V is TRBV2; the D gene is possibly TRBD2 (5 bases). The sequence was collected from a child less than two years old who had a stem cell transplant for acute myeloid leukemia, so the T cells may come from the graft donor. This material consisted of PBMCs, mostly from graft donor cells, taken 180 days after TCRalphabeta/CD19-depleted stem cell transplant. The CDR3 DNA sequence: TGTGCCAGCAGTGAAGGGAGGACGGCAAGCTCCTACGAGCAGTACTTC. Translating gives CASSEGRTASSYEQYF.